This T cell receptor beta chain was recorded in a study of OX40 agonist ivuxolimab in advanced cancers. The assay was immunoSEQ multiplex PCR, and TCRdb's table has in-frame clones only and misses some. The repertoire holds 35,000 to 45,000 clones, with around 91% as singletons. Per the germline V gene, CDR1 is SGHRS and CDR2 is YFSETQ. The CDR3 is made up of 14 amino acids. V lost 4 bases, J lost 2 bases, and 13 bases lay in between. The origin of this receptor is an adult with an advanced solid tumor such as melanoma, head and neck, liver or kidney cancer. The genes are TRBV5-1 and TRBJ2-7; D is undetermined. Sample: CD4+ or CD8+ T cells sorted from blood, taken in a trial of the OX40 agonist ivuxolimab. The CDR3 region has the DNA TGCGCCAGCAGCCCAGGCGGTGGTCCCTACGAGCAGTACTTC. Its translation: CASSPGGGPYEQYF.